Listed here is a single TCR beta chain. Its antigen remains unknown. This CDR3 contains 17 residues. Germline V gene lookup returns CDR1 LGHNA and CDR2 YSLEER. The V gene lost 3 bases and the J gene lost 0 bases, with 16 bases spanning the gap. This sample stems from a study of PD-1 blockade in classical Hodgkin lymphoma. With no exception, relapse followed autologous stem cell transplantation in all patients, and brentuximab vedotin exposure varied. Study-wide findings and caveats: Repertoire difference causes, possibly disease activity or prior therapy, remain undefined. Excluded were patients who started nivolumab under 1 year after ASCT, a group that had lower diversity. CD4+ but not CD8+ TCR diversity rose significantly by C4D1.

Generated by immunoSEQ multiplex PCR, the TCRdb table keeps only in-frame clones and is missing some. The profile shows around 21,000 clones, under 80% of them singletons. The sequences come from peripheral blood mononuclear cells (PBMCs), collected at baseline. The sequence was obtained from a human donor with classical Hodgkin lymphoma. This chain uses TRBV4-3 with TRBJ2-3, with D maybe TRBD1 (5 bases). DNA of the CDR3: TGCGCCAGCAGCCAGCATAAAGGGGCGACTAGCACAGATACGCAGTATTTT. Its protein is CASSQHKGATSTDTQYF.